This passage covers 5 T cell receptor beta chains from one sample sequenced in a study of technical replicates of blood from a handful of donors. Repertoires were generated with immunoSEQ multiplex PCR, while TCRdb's copy carries only in-frame clones and drops some. The top ten clones hold under 0.3% of a sample with around 70,000 clones, just under 95% of them seen once. The sample consisted of T cells isolated from PBMCs. The receptors stem from a human donor in good health.

The chain employs TRBV27 and TRBJ1-6; no reliable D call. Trimming removed 8 bases from V and 10 bases from J, with 18 bases in between. Germline V gene sequence: CDR1 MNHEY, CDR2 SMNVEV (reference sequence). The CDR3 covers 14 residues. As DNA, the CDR3 is TGTGCCAGCGGGCTAGGAGGGATCGGATCACCCCTCCACTTT. Translating it yields CASGLGGIGSPLHF.

The rearrangement joins TRBV28 to TRBJ2-7; the match to TRBD1 covers 9 bases. Trimming cost V 5 bases and J 5 bases; bases outside gene matches: 7. The CDR3 spans 14 residues. Germline assignment: CDR1 MDHEN and CDR2 SYDVKM. CDR3 in amino acids: CASSPRTGADEQYF. In DNA form, the CDR3 reads TGTGCCAGCAGTCCCCGGACAGGGGCGGACGAGCAGTACTTC.

The V and J genes are TRBV6-5 and TRBJ2-2, with a tentative D call TRBD1 (5 bases). The CDR3 has 14 residues. V lost 5 bases to trimming and J lost 4 bases, with 11 bases between them. The V gene's germline CDR1 is MNHEY and CDR2 SVGAGI. The DNA for the CDR3 is TGTGCCAGCAGTGTCGACAGCGTCACCGGGGAGCTGTTTTTT. Its translation is CASSVDSVTGELFF.

The chain carries TRBV5-1 and TRBJ2-5; 11 bases match TRBD2. The trim removed 7 bases at V and 2 bases at J, leaving 7 bases unmatched. Germline-derived CDR1 and CDR2 are SGHRS and YFSETQ. The CDR3 contains 15 residues. CDR3 nucleotides: TGCGCCAGCGGGCCTAGCGGGGGGCCTCAAGAGACCCAGTACTTC. Residues: CASGPSGGPQETQYF.

The V and J genes are TRBV4-2 and TRBJ2-7, with TRBD2 matching 14 bases. There are 18 residues in the CDR3. J gave up 2 bases and V 5 bases, and 11 bases lay outside the gene matches. Germline V lookup: CDR1 LGHNA, CDR2 YNFKEQ. CDR3 in amino acids: CASSAPQGLAGATYEQYF. In nucleotides, the CDR3 is TGTGCCAGCAGCGCCCCCCAGGGACTAGCGGGGGCCACCTACGAGCAGTACTTC.